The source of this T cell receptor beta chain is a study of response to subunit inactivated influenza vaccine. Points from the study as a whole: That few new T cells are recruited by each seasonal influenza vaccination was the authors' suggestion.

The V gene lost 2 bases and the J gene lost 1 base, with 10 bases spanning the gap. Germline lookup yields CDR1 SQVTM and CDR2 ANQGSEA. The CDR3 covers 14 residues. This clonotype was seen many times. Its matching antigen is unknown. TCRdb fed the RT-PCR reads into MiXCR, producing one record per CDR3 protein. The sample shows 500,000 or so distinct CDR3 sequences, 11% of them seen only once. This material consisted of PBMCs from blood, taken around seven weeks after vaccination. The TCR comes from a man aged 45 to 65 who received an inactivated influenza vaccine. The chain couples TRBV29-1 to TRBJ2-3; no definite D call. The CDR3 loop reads CSVERGRGTDTQYF. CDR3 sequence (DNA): TGCAGCGTTGAAAGAGGACGGGGCACAGATACGCAGTATTTT.